Reported below is one T cell receptor beta chain. This CDR3 has 16 amino acids. CDR1 is KGHSH, CDR2 LQKENI, per germline. Between the trimmed V and J ends, which lost 6 bases and 2 bases, there was a span of 18 bases. The data were produced by immunoSEQ multiplex PCR, yet TCRdb's version contains in-frame clones alone and is incomplete. The sample holds a few million clones, 90% to 97% seen once. The data were obtained in a study of shared clonotypes between healthy human individuals. Sample: naive CD4+ T cells sorted from blood. Subset of the sample: CD45RA+ positively selected. The V gene is TRBV18, the J gene TRBJ2-3, with D tentatively TRBD2 (6 bases). This sequence was found in a man younger than 35 in good health. The CDR3 sequence is CASSVTSGSPTDTQYF. CDR3 bases: TGTGCCAGCTCCGTAACTTCCGGGAGCCCCACAGATACGCAGTATTTT.